A single sample gave rise to the 2 T cell receptor beta chains below, sequenced in a study of T cell responses to AZD1222 COVID-19 vaccine. Assay used: immunoSEQ multiplex PCR; TCRdb lists only in-frame clones, some missing. In the table there are some 130,000 clones, roughly nine tenths of which are singletons. Here the sequenced sample was peripheral blood, taken on day 0 of AZD1222 vaccination. These receptors were taken from an adult in good health.

This clone was detected once. This sequence joins TRBV6-1 and TRBJ1-2, with D uncertain. The CDR3 consists of 15 residues. The germline V gene has CDR1 MNHNS and CDR2 SASEGT. V dropped 1 base and J dropped 0 bases, with 9 bases sitting between them. Here the CDR3 reads CASSEGQATNYGYTF. CDR3 nucleotide sequence: TGTGCCAGCAGTGAAGGGCAGGCGACTAACTATGGCTACACCTTC.

The sample holds one count of this clone. The chain combines TRBV9 with TRBJ1-1; D is undetermined. V was shortened by 7 bases and J by 2 bases, with 12 bases between the two germline ends. Per germline, CDR1 SGDLS and CDR2 YYNGEE. This CDR3 has 13 amino acids. Here the CDR3 reads CASSSSLNTEAFF. The CDR3 DNA follows: TGTGCCAGCTCTTCATCGCTAAACACTGAAGCTTTCTTT.